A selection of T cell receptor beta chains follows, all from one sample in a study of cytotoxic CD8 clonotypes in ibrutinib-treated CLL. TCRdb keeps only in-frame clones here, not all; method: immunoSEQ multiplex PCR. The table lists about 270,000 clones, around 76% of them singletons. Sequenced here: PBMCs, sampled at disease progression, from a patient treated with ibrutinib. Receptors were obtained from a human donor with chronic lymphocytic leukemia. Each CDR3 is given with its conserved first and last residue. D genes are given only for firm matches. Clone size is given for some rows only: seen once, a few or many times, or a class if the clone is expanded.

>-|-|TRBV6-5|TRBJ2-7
TGTGCCAGCAGAGAGTCCAGTGGCGAGCAGTACTTC
CASRESSGEQYF
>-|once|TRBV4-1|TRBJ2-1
TGCGCCAGCAGACCGACAGGGAGGAATGAGCAGTTCTTC
CASRPTGRNEQFF
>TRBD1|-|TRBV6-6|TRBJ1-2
TGTGCCAGCAGAAATGGGGACAGGGGTCCTGGCTACACCTTC
CASRNGDRGPGYTF
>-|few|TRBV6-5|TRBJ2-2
TGTGCCAGCAGTTACGGGGCCGAGCTGTTTTTT
CASSYGAELFF
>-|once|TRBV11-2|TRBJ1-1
TGTGCCAGCAGCCTAAACACTGAAGCTTTCTTT
CASSLNTEAFF
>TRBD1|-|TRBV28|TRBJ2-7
TGTGCCAGCAGTCCCCCAGGGGGAACCTACGAGCAGTACTTC
CASSPPGGTYEQYF
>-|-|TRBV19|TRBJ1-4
TGTGCCAGTAGTCCCCTGGACAGAAGATTTGAAAAACTGTTTTTT
CASSPLDRRFEKLFF
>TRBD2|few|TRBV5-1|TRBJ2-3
TGCGCCAGCAGCTTGACTAGCGGGAGCACAGATACGCAGTATTTT
CASSLTSGSTDTQYF
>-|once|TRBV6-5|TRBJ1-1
TGTGCCAGCAGGGGGCGGCGGGACACGCTTGAAGCTTTCTTT
CASRGRRDTLEAFF
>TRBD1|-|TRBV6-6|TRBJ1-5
TGTGCCAGCACCCGACAGGGTTTGGCCCAGCATTTT
CASTRQGLAQHF
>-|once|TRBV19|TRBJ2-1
TGTGCCAGTAGCTTAGCGGCCCAGTACAATGAGCAGTTCTTC
CASSLAAQYNEQFF
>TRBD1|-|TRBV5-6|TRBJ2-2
TGTGCCAGCAGCCCAAAGAGACAGGGGTATTACACCGGGGAGCTGTTTTTT
CASSPKRQGYYTGELFF
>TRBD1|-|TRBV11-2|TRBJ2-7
TGTGCCAGCAGCTGGGACAGGACCACCCATCGTGGATCCTACGAGCAGTACTTC
CASSWDRTTHRGSYEQYF
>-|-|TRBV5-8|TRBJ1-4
TGTGCCAGCAGCCCCCTGGACGGGACGGGAATACTGTTTTTT
CASSPLDGTGILFF
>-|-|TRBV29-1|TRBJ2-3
TGCAGCGTTCTGAGCGGATCTCACACAGATACGCAGTATTTT
CSVLSGSHTDTQYF
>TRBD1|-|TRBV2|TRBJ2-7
TGTGCCAGTTTCGGGACAGGGGTGTACGAGCAGTACTTC
CASFGTGVYEQYF
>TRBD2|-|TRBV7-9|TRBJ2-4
TGTGCCAGCAGCTTAGATTCGACTAGCAGAGACATTCAGTACTTC
CASSLDSTSRDIQYF
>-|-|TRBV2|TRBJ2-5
TGTGCCAGCAGTGACGGGGCAGGCTCGAGGGAGACCCAGTACTTC
CASSDGAGSRETQYF
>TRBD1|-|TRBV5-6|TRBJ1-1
TGTGCCAGCAGCTCTGACAGGGGGCCTAAGAACACTGAAGCTTTCTTT
CASSSDRGPKNTEAFF
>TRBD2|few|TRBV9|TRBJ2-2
TGTGCCAGCAGCGTACTAGCGGGAGTGAGCACCGGGGAGCTGTTTTTT
CASSVLAGVSTGELFF
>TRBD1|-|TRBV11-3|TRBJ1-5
TGTGCCAGCAGCTATACGGGACAGGGTTCCCCATATAGCAATCAGCCCCAGCATTTT
CASSYTGQGSPYSNQPQHF
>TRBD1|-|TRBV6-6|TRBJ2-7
TGTGCCAGCAGGACCGGGACAGGTAGCGAGCAGTACTTC
CASRTGTGSEQYF
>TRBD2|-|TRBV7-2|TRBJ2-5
TGTGCCAGCAGCGCGACTAGCGGAGCAGAGACCCAGTACTTC
CASSATSGAETQYF
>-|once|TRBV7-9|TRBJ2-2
TGTGCCAGCAGCTTACGACTCCAAACGAACACCGGGGAGCTGTTTTTT
CASSLRLQTNTGELFF
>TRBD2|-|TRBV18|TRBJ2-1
TGTGCCAGCTCTCACAAAGCGGGAGGGCCCTCCTACAATGAGCAGTTCTTC
CASSHKAGGPSYNEQFF
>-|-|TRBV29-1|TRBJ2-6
TGCAGCGTCAGACACTCTGGGGCCAACGTCCTGACTTTC
CSVRHSGANVLTF
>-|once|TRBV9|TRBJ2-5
TGTGCCAGCAGCGCCCGCCCAGGAGAGACCCAGTACTTC
CASSARPGETQYF